This entry lists 10 T cell receptor beta chains sequenced from one sample in a study of blood T cells in healthy people across ages. Together with a sample-barcoded 5' primer, a J-beta primer mix was included in a second PCR lasting roughly 6 to 12 cycles. TCRdb used MiXCR to reprocess the 5' RACE reads, holding one entry per CDR3 protein. The sample shows hundreds of thousands of distinct CDR3 sequences, roughly 60% of them seen only once. The material sequenced was blood. These receptors were taken from a young man in good health.

About this clonotype itself: The germline gene is not matched at one end of the junction; a read error may be the cause. V is TRBV7-2 and J is TRBJ1-4, with D unresolved. The CDR3 totals 14 residues. Germline loops: CDR1 SGHTA, CDR2 FQGNSA. CDR3 amino acids: CASSLRTKNERLFF. The CDR3 bases are TGTGCCAGCAGCTTAAGGACGAAAAATGAAAGACTGTTTTTT.

The chain links TRBV12-3 or TRBV12-4 to TRBJ2-6; possible D gene TRBD1, 6 bases. V was pared by 10 bases and J by 3 bases, with 10 bases between. This CDR3 is 13 amino acids long. CDR3 sequence reads: CAINRDGANVLTF. The CDR3 region has the DNA TGTGCCATAAACAGGGATGGGGCCAACGTCCTGACTTTC.

This chain uses TRBV2 with TRBJ2-4, with 9 bases aligning to TRBD2. J was trimmed by 7 bases and V by 3 bases; bases with no gene match: 13. The germline CDR1 and CDR2 sequences are SNHLY and FYNNEI. The CDR3 contains 17 residues. CDR3 sequence: CASSEAGGQGVGNIQYF. In DNA, the CDR3 is TGTGCCAGCAGTGAGGCGGGAGGGCAGGGAGTCGGTAACATTCAGTACTTC. Using reference TRBV2 and TRBJ2-4 for the parts outside the CDR3, the full variable domain is EPEVTQTPSHQVTQMGQEVILRCVPISNHLYFYWYRQILGQKVEFLVSFYNNEISEKSEIFDDQFSVERPDGSNFTLKIRSTKLEDSAMYFCASSEAGGQGVGNIQYFGAGTRLSVL.

This clonotype was picked up a small number of times. The gene calls are TRBV7-2 and TRBJ1-4, with D possibly TRBD1 on 5 matching bases. Looked up from germline, CDR1 is SGHTA and CDR2 is FQGNSA. The CDR3 sequence is 15 residues long. The ends were cut back, 5 bases at V and 0 bases at J, with 10 bases in the middle. The DNA of the CDR3 is TGTGCCAGCAGCCCCGTCAGGGCAACTAATGAAAAACTGTTTTTT. As protein: CASSPVRATNEKLFF.

The chain is built from TRBV29-1 and TRBJ1-4; perhaps TRBD1 as D (5 bases). The V gene lost 4 bases and the J gene lost 7 bases, with 10 bases spanning the gap. CDR1 SQVTM and CDR2 ANQGSEA come from the germline V gene. This CDR3 contains 12 residues. CDR3 residues: CSVGNGAEKLFF. The DNA for the CDR3 is TGCAGCGTTGGAAACGGGGCTGAAAAACTGTTTTTT.

The genes are TRBV30 and TRBJ2-3; a possible D gene is TRBD2 (5 bases). Germline V CDR1 and CDR2: GTSNPN, SVGIG (reference sequence). Between the trimmed V and J ends, which lost 3 bases and 0 bases, there was a span of 10 bases. This CDR3 comprises 14 residues. The CDR3 spells CAWRGGLSTDTQYF. The CDR3 bases are TGTGCCTGGAGAGGTGGACTGAGCACAGATACGCAGTATTTT.

The chain joins TRBV25-1 to TRBJ2-7, with 7 bases fitting TRBD2. The CDR3 extends over 15 amino acids. CDR1 and CDR2 (germline): MGHDK, SYGVNS. V lost 1 base, J lost 3 bases, and 6 bases stayed unmatched. The CDR3 DNA follows: TGTGCCAGCAGTGAATCTGGCTTAGCGGGCTACGAGCAGTACTTC. As protein: CASSESGLAGYEQYF.

J is TRBJ2-7 and V is TRBV4-2; 7 bases agree with TRBD1. After removal of 3 bases from V and 8 bases from J, the junction contained 10 bases not matched to a gene. The length of the CDR3 is 14 residues. CDR1 and CDR2 (germline): LGHNA, YNFKEQ. The DNA for the CDR3 is TGTGCCAGCAGCCAGTGGGCAGGGGGATATCAGCAGTACTTC. This encodes CASSQWAGGYQQYF.

This sequence joins TRBV7-2 and TRBJ2-7; 7 bases line up with TRBD1. CDR3 length: 13 residues. J gave up 1 base and V 4 bases, and 1 base lay outside the gene matches. Germline CDR1 is SGHTA and CDR2 is FQGNSA. The CDR3 DNA follows: TGTGCCAGCAGCTCGACAGGGTCCTACGAGCAGTACTTC. It specifies CASSSTGSYEQYF.

This clonotype was observed at least ten times. CDR3 sequence reads: CSARSPVIERDNEQFF. CDR3 DNA: TGCAGTGCTAGATCCCCTGTGATAGAGAGGGACAATGAGCAGTTCTTC. This chain links TRBV20-1 with TRBJ2-1; a weak D match, TRBD2 (5 bases). CDR1 is DFQATT and CDR2 is SNEGSKA in the germline V gene (reference sequence). Trimming stripped 2 bases from V and 5 bases from J, with 19 bases between. The CDR3 is 16 amino acids.